Listed below are T cell receptor beta chains from one sample, sequenced in a study of blood T cell repertoires in COVID-19. Only in-frame clones appear in the TCRdb table, and some are missing; sequencing was by immunoSEQ multiplex PCR. The sample contains 140,000 to 150,000 clones, 80% to 85% of which appear only once. What was sequenced was peripheral blood. Every receptor here comes from a human donor in a cohort sampled during active COVID-19. The CDR3 runs from the conserved cysteine through the conserved F or W. The D gene is left open where the match is weak. Size values are once, few and many counts, or a class for expanded clones, and some rows have none.

- | TRBJ2-6 | - | TRBV5-5 | TGTGCCAGCAGCTTGAGGGACACGCTCTCTGGGGCCAACGTCCTGACTTTC | CASSLRDTLSGANVLTF
- | TRBJ1-6 | - | TRBV28 | TGTGCCAGCGGAGACCTGGCAAATAATTCACCCCTCCACTTT | CASGDLANNSPLHF
- | TRBJ2-3 | TRBD1 | TRBV5-1 | TGCGCCAGCAGCTTCGCCAGGGGGCGAGATACGCAGTATTTT | CASSFARGRDTQYF
- | TRBJ1-6 | - | TRBV6-5 | TGTGCCAGCAGTTACGCGGCCGAGAGACGGCATTCACCCCTCCACTTT | CASSYAAERRHSPLHF
- | TRBJ2-5 | TRBD2 | TRBV7-2 | TGTGCCAGCAGCTTAACTAGCGGGAGTTTAGAGACCCAGTACTTC | CASSLTSGSLETQYF
- | TRBJ1-2 | - | TRBV28 | TGTGCCAGCAGTTTATCATCGTCCTCACAGGGACCCTATGGCTACACCTTC | CASSLSSSSQGPYGYTF
- | TRBJ2-7 | TRBD1 | TRBV3-1/TRBV3-2 | TGTGCCAGCAGCCAAGATCGGACAGGGAATGCCTACGAGCAGTACTTC | CASSQDRTGNAYEQYF
- | TRBJ1-1 | - | TRBV2 | TGTGCCAGCAGTGATTCGGGGAACACTGAAGCTTTCTTT | CASSDSGNTEAFF
- | TRBJ2-1 | - | TRBV28 | TGTGCCAGCAGTTTAATTCGGGTATACAATGAGCAGTTCTTC | CASSLIRVYNEQFF
- | TRBJ2-3 | TRBD2 | TRBV7-2 | TGTGCCAGCAGCCTAACTAGCGGAGGCGGGGGAGATACGCAGTATTTT | CASSLTSGGGGDTQYF
- | TRBJ2-3 | TRBD1 | TRBV28 | TGTGCCAGCAGTTTACAGGGGGCGAAAGATACGCAGTATTTT | CASSLQGAKDTQYF
- | TRBJ2-1 | - | TRBV24-1 | TGTGCCACCAGTGATTCGAATGAGCAGTTCTTC | CATSDSNEQFF
- | TRBJ2-7 | - | TRBV4-3 | TGCGCCAGCAGCCAAGTCAGAGGCCGTAGGTCCTACGAGCAGTACTTC | CASSQVRGRRSYEQYF
- | TRBJ2-7 | TRBD2 | TRBV29-1 | TGCAGCGTTGTGCTTCTTAGCGGGAGTAAGCCCTACGAGCAGTACTTC | CSVVLLSGSKPYEQYF
- | TRBJ2-7 | TRBD1 | TRBV19 | TGTGCCAGTGGGACAGGGGGAGCCTACGAGCAGTACTTC | CASGTGGAYEQYF
- | TRBJ2-3 | - | TRBV5-1 | TGCGCCAGCAGCCCACAGGGTATAACTAGCACAGATACGCAGTATTTT | CASSPQGITSTDTQYF
- | TRBJ2-3 | - | TRBV4-2 | TGTGCCAGCAGCCAAGATGTTGTAACTAGCACAGATACGCAGTATTTT | CASSQDVVTSTDTQYF
- | TRBJ2-7 | TRBD1 | TRBV28 | TGTGCCAGCAGATCCGCCGGGACAGGGAGCTACGAGCAGTACTTC | CASRSAGTGSYEQYF
- | TRBJ1-2 | TRBD1 | TRBV5-1 | TGCGCCAGCAGCTCGCCGGGACAGGCGAGTTATGGCTACACCTTC | CASSSPGQASYGYTF
once | TRBJ2-1 | - | TRBV28 | TGTGCCAGCAGTTTAGGTGGGCTCCGATACAATGAGCAGTTCTTC | CASSLGGLRYNEQFF
- | TRBJ1-5 | - | TRBV5-1 | TGCGCCAGCAGCCCGAACCCGACAGGCGGCCAGCCCCAGCATTTT | CASSPNPTGGQPQHF
- | TRBJ2-5 | - | TRBV15 | TGTGCCACCAGCAGAGACCGGGGAGCGGATACCCAGTACTTC | CATSRDRGADTQYF
- | TRBJ1-6 | - | TRBV15 | TGTGCCACCAGCAGAGACGACAGCTGGCGCCCCCTCCACTTT | CATSRDDSWRPLHF
- | TRBJ2-7 | TRBD1 | TRBV29-1 | TGCAGCGTTGTAGAGGGGACAGCAATGGAGCAGTACTTC | CSVVEGTAMEQYF
- | TRBJ2-6 | - | TRBV7-2 | TGTGCCAGCAATCTAGCAGGGGCCAACGTCCTGACTTTC | CASNLAGANVLTF
once | TRBJ2-2 | TRBD2 | TRBV7-2 | TGTGCCAGCAGCTTCGTAAGGCTAGCGGGAGGGTCCGGGGAGCTGTTTTTT | CASSFVRLAGGSGELFF
- | TRBJ2-1 | TRBD1 | TRBV28 | TGTGCCAGCAGTTTATGGCGAAAGGGACAGGGGAGCAATGAGCAGTTCTTC | CASSLWRKGQGSNEQFF
- | TRBJ2-5 | TRBD2 | TRBV7-2 | TGTGCCAGCAGCTCGCGGGCTAGCGGGTATCAAGAGACCCAGTACTTC | CASSSRASGYQETQYF
- | TRBJ1-4 | - | TRBV28 | TGTGCCAGCAGTTTAGCCGGGGGGGAGGGTGAAAAACTGTTTTTT | CASSLAGGEGEKLFF
- | TRBJ1-1 | TRBD1 | TRBV28 | TGTGCCAGCAGTCCAGGACAGGGAATGAACACTGAAGCTTTCTTT | CASSPGQGMNTEAFF
- | TRBJ2-3 | TRBD1 | TRBV5-1 | TGCGCCAGCAGCACAGGGACAGGGGCTGGGGATACGCAGTATTTT | CASSTGTGAGDTQYF
- | TRBJ2-7 | TRBD2 | TRBV5-1 | TGCGCCAGCAGCTCGACTAGCGGGAGCTACGAGCAGTACTTC | CASSSTSGSYEQYF
- | TRBJ1-3 | TRBD1 | TRBV7-6 | TGTGCCAGCAGCTTAGGGGGGACAGGGGTAGATTCTGGAAACACCATATATTTT | CASSLGGTGVDSGNTIYF
- | TRBJ1-2 | - | TRBV29-1 | TGCAGCGTTGAAGATCCCCAGGGGCCTCGGGTGGGCTACACCTTC | CSVEDPQGPRVGYTF
few | TRBJ2-7 | - | TRBV20-1 | TGCAGTGCTAGCAGGGCTTACGAGCAGTACTTC | CSASRAYEQYF
- | TRBJ2-7 | TRBD1 | TRBV7-2 | TGTGCCAGCAGCCTAAATGGACAGGAGTACGAGCAGTACTTC | CASSLNGQEYEQYF
- | TRBJ2-7 | - | TRBV28 | TGTGCCAGCAGTTTACCACAGGGTTCCTACGAGCAGTACTTC | CASSLPQGSYEQYF
- | TRBJ2-5 | - | TRBV2 | TGTGCCAGCAGTGTTAGAGAGACCCAGTACTTC | CASSVRETQYF
once | TRBJ2-1 | - | TRBV9 | TGTGCCAGCAGCGCCTCCAGTTTATCCTACAATGAGCAGTTCTTC | CASSASSLSYNEQFF
- | TRBJ1-2 | - | TRBV20-1 | TGCAGTGCTAGTATCCCCCCTAACCCCCCCCAAGATCTCTCTATCTATGGCTACACCTTC | CSASIPPNPPQDLSIYGYTF
- | TRBJ2-7 | TRBD2 | TRBV11-2 | TGTGCCAGCAGCTTATTCACCCTAGCGGGAGGTTCCTACGAGCAGTACTTC | CASSLFTLAGGSYEQYF
- | TRBJ2-7 | TRBD1 | TRBV11-2 | TGTGCCAGCAGCATCAACAGGGGCGACGAGCAGTACTTC | CASSINRGDEQYF
- | TRBJ2-7 | TRBD2 | TRBV14 | TGTGCCAGCAGCCGTGGACTAGCGGGAGGTTTCGAGCAGTACTTC | CASSRGLAGGFEQYF